This note documents a single TCR beta chain sequence. Its specificity is unknown. These data belong to a study of T cells after yellow fever vaccination. Overall study: It was SMART-Seq v4 Ultra Low Input that prepared the fractions with low cell numbers.

Via MiXCR, TCRdb re-called the 5' RACE reads, giving one row per CDR3 protein. The sample lists 500,000 to 650,000 distinct CDR3 sequences, 9% to 15% occurring once. General study results and limits: The bulk population could contribute abundant contaminating clonotypes to FACS-sorted repertoires.

With 5 bases clipped from V and 1 base from J, the junction kept 8 bases outside the gene matches. This CDR3 is 15 amino acids long. CDR1 and CDR2 (germline): MNHNS, SASEGT. This clonotype was sampled from a man under 40 who received the YFV17D yellow fever vaccine. The starting material was PBMCs, obtained on the day of the yellow fever booster vaccination. The gene calls are TRBV6-1 and TRBJ2-7, with 7 bases lining up with TRBD2. For the CDR3, the DNA is TGTGCCAGCAGTCCTGGGGGGGGATTATCCTACGAGCAGTACTTC. Residues: CASSPGGGLSYEQYF.